This T cell receptor (beta chain) was sequenced in a study of T cells in localized non-small cell lung cancer. Findings of the study overall: Median detection of top 100 tumor clones in adjacent lung was approximately 50 clones. Uninvolved adjacent lung showed peak T cell clonality, exceeding tumor. Density of T cells in blood, when higher, went with longer overall survival.

Germline values: CDR1 SGDLS, CDR2 YYNGEE. The V gene lost 4 bases and the J gene lost 6 bases, with 9 bases spanning the gap. The CDR3 is 12 amino acids. TCRdb's table, derived via immunoSEQ multiplex PCR, lists solely in-frame clones and lacks some. This sample has about 82,000 clones; around three quarters occur once, and the top ten carry 15% to 20%. Comments on this clone: The antigen is not known.

The sequence was collected from a man aged 35-69 years with stage II squamous cell lung carcinoma. The chain links TRBV9 to TRBJ2-3; D ambiguous. Source: PBMCs, taken before any cancer treatment. DNA for the CDR3: TGTGCCAGCAGCCTGGGTTGGGATACGCAGTATTTT. It yields the protein CASSLGWDTQYF.